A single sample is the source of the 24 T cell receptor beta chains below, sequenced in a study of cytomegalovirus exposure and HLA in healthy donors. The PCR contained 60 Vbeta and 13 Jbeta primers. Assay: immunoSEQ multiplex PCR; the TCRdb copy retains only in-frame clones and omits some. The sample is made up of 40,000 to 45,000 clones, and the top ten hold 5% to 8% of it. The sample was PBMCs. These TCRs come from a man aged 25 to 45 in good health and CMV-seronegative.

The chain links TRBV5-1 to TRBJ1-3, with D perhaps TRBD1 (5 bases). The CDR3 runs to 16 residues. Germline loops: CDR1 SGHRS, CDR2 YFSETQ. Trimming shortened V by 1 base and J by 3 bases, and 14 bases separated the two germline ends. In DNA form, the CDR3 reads TGCGCCAGCAGCTTGTACGGTAGGGGCAGTGGAAACACCATATATTTT. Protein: CASSLYGRGSGNTIYF.

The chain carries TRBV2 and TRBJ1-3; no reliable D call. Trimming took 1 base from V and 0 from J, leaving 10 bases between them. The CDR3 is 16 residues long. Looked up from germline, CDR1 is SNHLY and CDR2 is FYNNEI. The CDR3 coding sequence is TGTGCCAGCAGTGAAGGGACGGGGAACTCTGGAAACACCATATATTTT. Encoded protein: CASSEGTGNSGNTIYF. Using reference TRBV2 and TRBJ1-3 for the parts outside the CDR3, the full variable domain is EPEVTQTPSHQVTQMGQEVILRCVPISNHLYFYWYRQILGQKVEFLVSFYNNEISEKSEIFDDQFSVERPDGSNFTLKIRSTKLEDSAMYFCASSEGTGNSGNTIYFGEGSWLTVV.

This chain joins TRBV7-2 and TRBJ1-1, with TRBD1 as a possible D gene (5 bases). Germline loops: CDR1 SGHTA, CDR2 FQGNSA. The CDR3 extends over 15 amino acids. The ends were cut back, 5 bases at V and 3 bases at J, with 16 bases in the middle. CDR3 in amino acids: CASSRSQGGHTEAFF. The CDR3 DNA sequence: TGTGCCAGCAGCCGATCGCAGGGAGGTCACACTGAAGCTTTCTTT. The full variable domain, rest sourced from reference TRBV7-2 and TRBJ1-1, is GAGVSQSPSNKVTEKGKDVELRCDPISGHTALYWYRQSLGQGLEFLIYFQGNSAPDKSGLPSDRFSAERTGGSVSTLTIQRTQQEDSAVYLCASSRSQGGHTEAFFGQGTRLTVV.

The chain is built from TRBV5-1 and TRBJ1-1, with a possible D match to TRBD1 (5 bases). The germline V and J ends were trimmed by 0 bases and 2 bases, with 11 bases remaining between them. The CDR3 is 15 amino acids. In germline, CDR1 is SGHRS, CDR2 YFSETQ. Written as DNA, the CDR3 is TGCGCCAGCAGCTTGGCACGCAGGGCAAACACTGAAGCTTTCTTT. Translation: CASSLARRANTEAFF. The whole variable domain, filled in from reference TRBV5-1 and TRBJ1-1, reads KAGVTQTPRYLIKTRGQQVTLSCSPISGHRSVSWYQQTPGQGLQFLFEYFSETQRNKGNFPGRFSGRQFSNSRSEMNVSTLELGDSALYLCASSLARRANTEAFFGQGTRLTVV.

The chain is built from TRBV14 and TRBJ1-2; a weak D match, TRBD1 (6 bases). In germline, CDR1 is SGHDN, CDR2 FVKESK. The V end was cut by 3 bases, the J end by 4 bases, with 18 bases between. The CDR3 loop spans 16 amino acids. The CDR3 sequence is CASSHEPVDRLYGYTF. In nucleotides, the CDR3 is TGTGCCAGCAGCCATGAGCCGGTGGACAGACTCTATGGCTACACCTTC.

Here the CDR3 DNA reads TGTGCCAGCAGTTACTACCCAGTGAATTCACCCCTCCACTTT. Translated, it gives CASSYYPVNSPLHF. The chain is built from TRBV6-5 and TRBJ1-6; D is unresolved. Germline CDR1 reads MNHEY; CDR2 reads SVGAGI. With 1 base removed from V and 7 bases from J, the gap between germline ends came to 8 bases. The CDR3 loop spans 14 amino acids.

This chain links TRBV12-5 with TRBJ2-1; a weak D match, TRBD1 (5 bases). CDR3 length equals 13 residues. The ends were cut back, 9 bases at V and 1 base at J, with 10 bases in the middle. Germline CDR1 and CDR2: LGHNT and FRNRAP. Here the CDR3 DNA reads TGTGCTAGCTTCCAGGGATCCTACAATGAGCAGTTCTTC. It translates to CASFQGSYNEQFF.

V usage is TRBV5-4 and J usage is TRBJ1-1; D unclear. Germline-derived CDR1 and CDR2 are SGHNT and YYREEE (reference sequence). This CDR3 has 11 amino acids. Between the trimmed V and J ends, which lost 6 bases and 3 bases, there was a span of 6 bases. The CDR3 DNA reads TGTGCCAGCAACCGGGACACTGAAGCTTTCTTT. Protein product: CASNRDTEAFF.

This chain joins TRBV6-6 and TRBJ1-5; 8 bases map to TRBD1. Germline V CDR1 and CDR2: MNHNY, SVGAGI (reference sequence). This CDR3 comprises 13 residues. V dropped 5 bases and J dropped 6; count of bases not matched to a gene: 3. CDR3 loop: CASSQGAAQPQHF. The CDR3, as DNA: TGTGCCAGCAGTCAGGGGGCAGCTCAGCCCCAGCATTTT.

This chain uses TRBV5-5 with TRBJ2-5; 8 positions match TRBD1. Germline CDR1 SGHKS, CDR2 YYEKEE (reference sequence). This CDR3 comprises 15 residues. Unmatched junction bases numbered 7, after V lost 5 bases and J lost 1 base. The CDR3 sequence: CASRHDRGFQETQYF. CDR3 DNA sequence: TGTGCCAGCAGACATGACAGGGGATTCCAAGAGACCCAGTACTTC. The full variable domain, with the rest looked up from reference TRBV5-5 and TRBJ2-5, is DAGVTQSPTHLIKTRGQQVTLRCSPISGHKSVSWYQQVLGQGPQFIFQYYEKEERGRGNFPDRFSARQFPNYSSELNVNALLLGDSALYLCASRHDRGFQETQYFGPGTRLLVL.

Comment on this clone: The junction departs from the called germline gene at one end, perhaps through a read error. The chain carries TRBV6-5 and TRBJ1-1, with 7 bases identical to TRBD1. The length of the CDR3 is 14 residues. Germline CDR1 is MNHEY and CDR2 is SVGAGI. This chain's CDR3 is CASSRGQSVTEDFF. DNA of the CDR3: TGTGCCAGCAGTCGGGGACAGAGCGTCACTGAAGATTTCTTT.

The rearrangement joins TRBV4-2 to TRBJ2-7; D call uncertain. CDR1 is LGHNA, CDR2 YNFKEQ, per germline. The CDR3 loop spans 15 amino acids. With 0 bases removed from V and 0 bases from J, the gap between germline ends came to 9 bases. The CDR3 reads CASSQELGGSYEQYF. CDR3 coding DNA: TGTGCCAGCAGCCAAGAGTTAGGCGGCTCCTACGAGCAGTACTTC.

The CDR3 sequence: CASSFSSGTYNEQFF. The CDR3 bases are TGTGCCAGCAGTTTTTCCAGCGGAACCTACAATGAGCAGTTCTTC. The V gene is TRBV27, the J gene TRBJ2-1; possible D gene TRBD2, 5 bases. The CDR3 totals 15 residues. V gave up 3 bases and J gave up 2 bases, with 11 bases separating them. Germline V gives CDR1 MNHEY, CDR2 SMNVEV (reference sequence).

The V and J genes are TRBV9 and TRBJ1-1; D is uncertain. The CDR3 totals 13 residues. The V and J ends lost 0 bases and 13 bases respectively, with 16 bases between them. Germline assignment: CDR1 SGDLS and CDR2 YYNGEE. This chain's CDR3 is CASSVEEGSKDFF. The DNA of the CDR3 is TGTGCCAGCAGCGTAGAAGAGGGTTCGAAAGATTTCTTT.

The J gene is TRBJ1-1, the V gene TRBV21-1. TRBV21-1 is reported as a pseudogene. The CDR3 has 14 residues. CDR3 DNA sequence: TGTGCCAGCAGTGGCCGGGAGCCGAACACTGAAGCTTTCTTT. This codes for CASSGREPNTEAFF.

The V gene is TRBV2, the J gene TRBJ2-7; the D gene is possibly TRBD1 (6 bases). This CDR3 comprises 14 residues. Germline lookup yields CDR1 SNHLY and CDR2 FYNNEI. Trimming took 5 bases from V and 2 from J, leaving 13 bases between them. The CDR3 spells CASSQTGNPYEQYF. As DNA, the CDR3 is TGTGCCAGCAGTCAGACAGGAAATCCCTACGAGCAGTACTTC.

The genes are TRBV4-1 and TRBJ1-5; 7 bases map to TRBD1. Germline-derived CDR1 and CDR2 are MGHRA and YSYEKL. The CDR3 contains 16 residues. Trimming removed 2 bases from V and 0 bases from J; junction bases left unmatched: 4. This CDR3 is CASSQTGQNSNQPQHF. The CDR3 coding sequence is TGCGCCAGCAGCCAAACGGGACAGAATAGCAATCAGCCCCAGCATTTT.

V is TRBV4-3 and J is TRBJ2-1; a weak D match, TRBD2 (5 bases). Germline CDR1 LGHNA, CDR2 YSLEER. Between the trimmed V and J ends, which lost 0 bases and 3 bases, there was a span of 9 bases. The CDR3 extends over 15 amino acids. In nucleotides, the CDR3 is TGCGCCAGCAGCCAAGATCTCGGACTCTACAATGAGCAGTTCTTC. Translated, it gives CASSQDLGLYNEQFF.

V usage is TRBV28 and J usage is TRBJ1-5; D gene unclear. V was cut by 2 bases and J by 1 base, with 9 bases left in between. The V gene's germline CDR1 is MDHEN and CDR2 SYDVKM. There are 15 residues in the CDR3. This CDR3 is CASSLGLLSNQPQHF. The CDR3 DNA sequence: TGTGCCAGCAGTTTAGGACTACTGAGCAATCAGCCCCAGCATTTT. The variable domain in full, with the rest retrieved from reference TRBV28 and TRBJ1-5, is DVKVTQSSRYLVKRTGEKVFLECVQDMDHENMFWYRQDPGLGLRLIYFSYDVKMKEKGDIPEGYSVSREKKERFSLILESASTNQTSMYLCASSLGLLSNQPQHFGDGTRLSIL.

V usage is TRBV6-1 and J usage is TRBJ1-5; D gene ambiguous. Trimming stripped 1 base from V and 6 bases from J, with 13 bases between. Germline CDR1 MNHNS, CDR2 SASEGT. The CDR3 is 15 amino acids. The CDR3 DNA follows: TGTGCCAGCAGTGAAGTAGGCCGCCGAGGTCAGCCCCAGCATTTT. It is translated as CASSEVGRRGQPQHF.

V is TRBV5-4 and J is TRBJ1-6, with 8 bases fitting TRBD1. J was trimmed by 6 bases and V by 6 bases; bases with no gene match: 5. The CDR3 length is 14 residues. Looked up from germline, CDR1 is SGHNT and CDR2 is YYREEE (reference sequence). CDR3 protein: CASNPGQANSPLHF. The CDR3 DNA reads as TGTGCCAGCAACCCGGGACAGGCTAATTCACCCCTCCACTTT. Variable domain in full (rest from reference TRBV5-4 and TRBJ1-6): ETGVTQSPTHLIKTRGQQVTLRCSSQSGHNTVSWYQQALGQGPQFIFQYYREEENGRGNFPPRFSGLQFPNYSSELNVNALELDDSALYLCASNPGQANSPLHFGNGTRLTVT.

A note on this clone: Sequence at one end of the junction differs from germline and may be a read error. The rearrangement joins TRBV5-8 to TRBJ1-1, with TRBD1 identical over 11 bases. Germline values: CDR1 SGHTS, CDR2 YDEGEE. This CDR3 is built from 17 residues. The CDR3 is CASSILPGQGVATEDFF. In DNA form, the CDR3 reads TGTGCCAGCAGCATTCTACCGGGACAGGGGGTAGCCACTGAAGATTTCTTT.

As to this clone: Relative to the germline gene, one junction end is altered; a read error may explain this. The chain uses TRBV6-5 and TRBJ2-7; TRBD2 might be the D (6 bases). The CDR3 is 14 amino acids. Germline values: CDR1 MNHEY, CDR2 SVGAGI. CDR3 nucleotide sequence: TGTGCCAGCAGGCCGACCGGGACTTCCTTCGAGCAGTACTTC. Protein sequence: CASRPTGTSFEQYF.

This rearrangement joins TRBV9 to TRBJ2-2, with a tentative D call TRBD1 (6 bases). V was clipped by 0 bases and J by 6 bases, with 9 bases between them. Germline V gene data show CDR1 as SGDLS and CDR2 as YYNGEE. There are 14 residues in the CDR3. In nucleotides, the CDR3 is TGTGCCAGCAGCGTAGACAGGGCGTCCGGGGAGCTGTTTTTT. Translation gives CASSVDRASGELFF.